The sequence of this T cell receptor (beta chain) was determined in a study of human T cells and chemical hapten exposure. The wider study: Diagnoses of alopecia areata, totalis or universalis occurred in mostly female patients.

Germline CDR1 reads DFQATT; CDR2 reads SNEGSKA (reference sequence). Trimming shortened V by 2 bases and J by 0 bases, and 10 bases separated the two germline ends. The length of the CDR3 is 15 residues. TCRdb reprocessed the RACE reads via MiXCR and lists one record per CDR3 protein. This table has 150,000 to 200,000 distinct CDR3 sequences, 25% to 30% appearing once. Time point defined: pre-sensitization, week 0. Noted treatment: therapeutic diphenylcyclopropenone sensitization with weekly scalp DPC. The sequencing used whole blood, collected in connection with sensitization to the hapten diphenylcyclopropenone (DPC). The TCR was taken from a woman younger than 45 with alopecia areata. Some clones in this sample may be carry-over from other donors' samples. This chain links TRBV20-1 with TRBJ1-4; TRBD1 is a possible D gene (6 bases). The CDR3 loop is CSARPGGTTNEKLFF. The CDR3 nucleotides read TGCAGTGCTAGACCGGGGGGCACAACTAATGAAAAACTGTTTTTT.